This T cell receptor beta chain appears in the sequencing data of a study of blood T cells in healthy people across ages. Study-wide findings and caveats: Unsorted PBMC input precluded a conclusive naive versus antigen-experienced comparison.

A second about 6 to 12 cycle PCR used barcoded and J-beta primers. Using its own MiXCR run on the 5' RACE reads, TCRdb lists one record per CDR3 protein. The profile shows under 800,000 distinct CDR3 sequences, around 20% of them singletons. They isolated at least 6.5 million PBMCs from each sample. With 1 base removed from V and 9 bases from J, the gap between germline ends came to 7 bases. The CDR3 has 12 residues. CDR1 and CDR2 (germline): SEHNR, FQNEAQ (reference sequence). A few counts support this clonotype. The antigen is undetermined. V and J are TRBV7-9 and TRBJ2-1; possibly TRBD2 for D (5 bases). What was sequenced was blood. The sequence came from a man in his sixties or seventies in good health. In nucleotides, the CDR3 is TGTGCCAGCAGCTTAGAAGGACTTGAGCAGTTCTTC. This codes for CASSLEGLEQFF.